The TCR beta chain under discussion was sequenced for a study of blood T cell repertoires in COVID-19. The wider study: Italy, Spain and the United States were the sources of the convalescent and acute COVID-19 samples.

Original methodology: Reference gene primers were amplified, and this amplification served to estimate nucleated cell counts. The table came from immunoSEQ multiplex PCR; TCRdb's copy has only in-frame clones and leaves some out. The V and J calls and clone size come from that table; D and trimming were worked out from the DNA. This repertoire shows 220,000 or so clones, about 85% found once; its top ten account for 4.5% to 5.5%. The CDR3 length is 13 residues. Germline V gene lookup returns CDR1 SGDLS and CDR2 YYNGEE. V lost 4 bases and J 10 bases, leaving 17 bases between the germline ends. The chain combines TRBV9 with TRBJ1-2, with D maybe TRBD1 (5 bases). Sequencing was carried out using peripheral blood. The source is a woman aged 60-75 years who had recovered from COVID-19. The DNA for the CDR3 is TGTGCCAGCAGCTTGAGGCAGGGTGGAGACTACACCTTC. Amino acid sequence: CASSLRQGGDYTF.